Listed below are T cell receptor beta chains from one sample, sequenced in a study of T-cell reconstitution after alpha-beta-depleted transplantation in children. TCRdb independently ran MiXCR on the PCR reads; one entry per CDR3 protein. The sample includes around 70,000 distinct CDR3 sequences, approximately 10% of them seen just once. The sample here was PBMCs, taken before TCRalphabeta/CD19-depleted stem cell transplant. The receptors derive from a boy younger than 18 with acute myeloid leukemia, due to receive a stem cell transplant. The CDR3 runs from the conserved cysteine through the conserved F or W. The order of the fields is D gene, V gene, J gene, clone size, CDR3 length, CDR3 DNA, CDR3 protein. The D gene is left open where the match is weak. Size values are once, few and many counts, or a class for expanded clones, and some rows have none.

-	TRBV4-3	TRBJ2-3	few	16	TGCGCCAGCAGCCAGACGGACAGCCGCTGGGTAGATACGCAGTATTTT	CASSQTDSRWVDTQYF
TRBD1	TRBV24-1	TRBJ2-2	many	16	TGTGCCACCAGTGATTTGGACAGGGCGATGACCGGGGAGCTGTTTTTT	CATSDLDRAMTGELFF
-	TRBV29-1	TRBJ2-1	few	15	TGCAGCGTTGAACCCCGGACGTCCTCCTACAATGAGCAGTTCTTC	CSVEPRTSSYNEQFF
TRBD2	TRBV13	TRBJ2-1	-	15	TGTGCCAGCAGCTTAGAGGGGACTAGTGCTAATGAGCAGTTCTTC	CASSLEGTSANEQFF
-	TRBV24-1	TRBJ2-3	many	11	TGTGCCACCAGTCAAGCAGATACGCAGTATTTT	CATSQADTQYF
TRBD1	TRBV12-3/TRBV12-4	TRBJ2-2	many	15	TGTGCCAGCAGCTCCGGGACAGTTAACACCGGGGAGCTGTTTTTT	CASSSGTVNTGELFF
-	TRBV29-1	TRBJ2-1	many	15	TGCAGCGTTGTTGGTAGCCCAAGCTCCTACAATGAGCAGTTCTTC	CSVVGSPSSYNEQFF
TRBD2	TRBV28	TRBJ2-5	-	18	TGTGCCAGCAGTTCTCTTACGGGACTAGCGGGGGGAAGGGAGACCCAGTACTTC	CASSSLTGLAGGRETQYF
-	TRBV9	TRBJ2-4	many	16	TGTGCCAGCAGCGTAGACAGTGCCTTAGCCAAAAACATTCAGTACTTC	CASSVDSALAKNIQYF
TRBD1	TRBV7-6	TRBJ2-3	many	15	TGTGCCAGCAGCTTCCGGGACAGGGCAGCAGATACGCAGTATTTT	CASSFRDRAADTQYF
-	TRBV12-3/TRBV12-4	TRBJ1-6	many	15	TGTGCCAGCAGTTCCGGCCTGCCGGCTAATTCACCCCTCCACTTT	CASSSGLPANSPLHF
-	TRBV7-8	TRBJ2-6	many	17	TGTGCCAGCAGCCTCCGGGACACGAGCTCTGGGGCCAACGTCCTGACTTTC	CASSLRDTSSGANVLTF
TRBD1	TRBV12-3/TRBV12-4	TRBJ1-2	many	13	TGTGCCAGCAGTTTAACAGGGGACTATGGCTACACCTTC	CASSLTGDYGYTF
-	TRBV5-1	TRBJ2-3	many	16	TGCGCCAGCAGCTTGGATCGGAGGGCCAGCACAGATACGCAGTATTTT	CASSLDRRASTDTQYF
-	TRBV12-3/TRBV12-4	TRBJ2-2	many	16	TGTGCCAGCAGTTTATGGAGGGGGGGCTGGACCGGGGAGCTGTTTTTT	CASSLWRGGWTGELFF
-	TRBV3-1	TRBJ2-7	few	13	TGTGCCAGCAGCCATCCAGGGCACTTGGAGCAGTACTTC	CASSHPGHLEQYF
TRBD2	TRBV20-1	TRBJ2-7	many	13	TGCAGTGCTAGAAGCGGGAGGGCCTACGAGCAGTACTTC	CSARSGRAYEQYF
-	TRBV5-1	TRBJ1-1	many	13	TGCGCCAGCAGCTCGGGGGCGAACACTGAAGCTTTCTTT	CASSSGANTEAFF
-	TRBV19	TRBJ1-3	few	15	TGTGCCAGTAGTACGCCCGCGGGGCTCGGAAACACCATATATTTT	CASSTPAGLGNTIYF
-	TRBV4-2	TRBJ2-2	many	16	TGTGCCAGCAGCCAAGATATCGGGTCTAGCGCCGGGGAGCTGTTTTTT	CASSQDIGSSAGELFF
TRBD1	TRBV20-1	TRBJ2-4	many	13	TGCAGTGCTCCACCGGGACAGGGAAACATTCAGTACTTC	CSAPPGQGNIQYF
TRBD2	TRBV12-3/TRBV12-4	TRBJ2-1	-	19	TGTGCCAGCAGGGGCGACAGGGCTAGCGGGATGGTCCGGAACAATGAGCAGTTCTTC	CASRGDRASGMVRNNEQFF
-	TRBV5-6	TRBJ2-5	many	14	TGTGCCAGCAGTCGACGGAGGATGCAAGAGACCCAGTACTTC	CASSRRRMQETQYF
-	TRBV18	TRBJ1-6	many	18	TGTGCCAGCTCACGTGTAAAAGTGGAGAGCTCCTATAATTCACCCCTCCACTTT	CASSRVKVESSYNSPLHF
-	TRBV20-1	TRBJ1-2	many	12	TGCAGTGCTAACGACAGATACTATGGCTACACCTTC	CSANDRYYGYTF
-	TRBV20-1	TRBJ2-7	many	13	TGCAGTGCTTCCCCAAGGGGGTGGTACGAGCAGTACTTC	CSASPRGWYEQYF
TRBD1	TRBV29-1	TRBJ1-2	many	16	TGCAGCGTTGAAGATCGGTCAGACGGGACAGGGTACGGCTACACCTTC	CSVEDRSDGTGYGYTF
-	TRBV5-6	TRBJ2-1	many	16	TGTGCCAGCAGCTGGGACTCTTTCTACCTTGACAATGAGCAGTTCTTC	CASSWDSFYLDNEQFF
TRBD1	TRBV18	TRBJ1-2	-	16	TGTGCCAGCTCCCCAGGGGGCGCGTATTCTAACTATGGCTACACCTTC	CASSPGGAYSNYGYTF
-	TRBV12-3/TRBV12-4	TRBJ1-2	many	8	TGTGCCAGCAGCCCTTTCTCCTTC	CASSPFSF
TRBD2	TRBV4-2	TRBJ2-3	many	16	TGTGCCAGCAGCCAAGGGGAGGGTAGCGGGACAGATACGCAGTATTTT	CASSQGEGSGTDTQYF
-	TRBV30	TRBJ1-5	few	14	TGTGCCTGGACTAAACGGGGTAGTTATCAGCCCCAGCATTTT	CAWTKRGSYQPQHF
TRBD1	TRBV28	TRBJ2-4	many	16	TGTGCCAGCAGTCCACTCGGACAGGGGGGGAGGGACATTCAGTACTTC	CASSPLGQGGRDIQYF
-	TRBV12-3/TRBV12-4	TRBJ1-1	many	12	TGTGCCAGCAGTTACCCATCGGTTGAAGCTTTCTTT	CASSYPSVEAFF
-	TRBV20-1	TRBJ2-5	many	14	TGCAGTGCGGGTCGTCCGGGAGTAGCAGAGACCCAGTACTTC	CSAGRPGVAETQYF
TRBD1	TRBV20-1	TRBJ1-5	many	18	TGCAGTGCTAGAGACTTGGGACAGGGGGGTTTACGGGATCAGCCCCAGCATTTT	CSARDLGQGGLRDQPQHF
-	TRBV10-3	TRBJ2-5	many	13	TGTGCCATCAGAGACAATAACCAAGAGACCCAGTACTTC	CAIRDNNQETQYF
TRBD2	TRBV5-7	TRBJ2-1	-	16	TGTGCCAGCAGCCTCCATCGGACTAGCGGGGGCGATGAGCAGTTCTTC	CASSLHRTSGGDEQFF
TRBD1	TRBV20-1	TRBJ2-3	many	11	TGCAGTGCTGGACAGGGGTATACGCAGTATTTT	CSAGQGYTQYF
-	TRBV6-5	TRBJ1-2	-	15	TGTGCCAGCAGTTACTCCGGGACGGCTAACTATGGCTACACCTTC	CASSYSGTANYGYTF
-	TRBV28	TRBJ2-5	many	12	TGTGCCAGCAGGGAAGGGCAAGAGACCCAGTACTTC	CASREGQETQYF
-	TRBV6-5	TRBJ1-5	many	16	TGTGCCAGCAGTCCAGGGGCCTGGGGACCCAATCAGCCCCAGCATTTT	CASSPGAWGPNQPQHF
-	TRBV29-1	TRBJ2-6	-	15	TGCAGCGTTGGTGGGCGGGGACTTGGGGCCAACGTCCTGACTTTC	CSVGGRGLGANVLTF
-	TRBV28	TRBJ2-5	-	17	TGTGCCAGCAGCACGCCCTCCCGCAGGGGAAGTAAAGAGACCCAGTACTTC	CASSTPSRRGSKETQYF
TRBD2	TRBV3-1	TRBJ2-3	-	19	TGTGCCAGCAGCCAGCAGGCGACTGGCGGGGGGGCCTTCGGAGATACGCAGTATTTT	CASSQQATGGGAFGDTQYF